These T cell receptor beta chains were read from a single sample in a study of PD-L1 blockade in urothelial cancer. Only in-frame clones appear in the TCRdb table, and some are missing; sequencing was by immunoSEQ multiplex PCR. The table records under 30,000 clones, approximately 87% of them present only once. The sample here was PBMCs, taken around atezolizumab (anti-PD-L1) treatment. These receptor sequences come from a man between 50 and 59 years old with urothelial cancer. Both conserved end residues are part of each CDR3. The D gene is left open where the match is weak. Expanded clones are given a class, and other clones once, few, many or no size at all.

d_call: -
j_call: TRBJ1-6
v_call: TRBV13
clone_size: -
cdr3_aa: CASSRRRREAGSPLHF
cdr3_nt: TGTGCCAGCAGCCGGCGTCGGAGGGAAGCAGGGTCACCCCTCCACTTT

d_call: TRBD2
j_call: TRBJ2-7
v_call: TRBV25-1
clone_size: -
cdr3_aa: CASSPLAGGPRDEQYF
cdr3_nt: TGTGCCAGCTCACCCTTAGCGGGAGGTCCCAGGGACGAGCAGTACTTC

d_call: TRBD2
j_call: TRBJ2-2
v_call: TRBV7-2
clone_size: -
cdr3_aa: CASSLLAGGSGELFF
cdr3_nt: TGTGCCAGCAGCTTGCTAGCGGGAGGAAGCGGGGAGCTGTTTTTT

d_call: TRBD1
j_call: TRBJ1-2
v_call: TRBV6-1
clone_size: -
cdr3_aa: CASSEGRGRTHGYTF
cdr3_nt: TGTGCCAGCAGTGAAGGGAGGGGGCGCACCCATGGCTACACCTTC

d_call: -
j_call: TRBJ2-3
v_call: TRBV9
clone_size: -
cdr3_aa: CASTDRPNTDTQYF
cdr3_nt: TGTGCCAGCACTGACAGGCCGAACACAGATACGCAGTATTTT

d_call: -
j_call: TRBJ2-7
v_call: TRBV27
clone_size: -
cdr3_aa: CASSDDSTSYEQYF
cdr3_nt: TGTGCCAGCTCAGACGACAGCACATCCTACGAGCAGTACTTC

d_call: -
j_call: TRBJ2-7
v_call: TRBV7-9
clone_size: few
cdr3_aa: CASSLVEAVYEQYF
cdr3_nt: TGTGCCAGCAGCTTAGTGGAGGCCGTATACGAGCAGTACTTC

d_call: -
j_call: TRBJ2-7
v_call: TRBV19
clone_size: -
cdr3_aa: CASSILGVAEQYF
cdr3_nt: TGTGCCAGTAGTATCCTCGGGGTGGCGGAGCAGTACTTC

d_call: -
j_call: TRBJ2-2
v_call: TRBV10-1
clone_size: -
cdr3_aa: CASSARPPLKNTGELFF
cdr3_nt: TGCGCCAGCAGTGCCAGGCCCCCTCTGAAGAACACCGGGGAGCTGTTTTTT

d_call: -
j_call: TRBJ1-2
v_call: TRBV30
clone_size: -
cdr3_aa: CAWSGSRGEYGYTF
cdr3_nt: TGTGCCTGGAGCGGCAGCAGGGGTGAATATGGCTACACCTTC

d_call: -
j_call: TRBJ2-3
v_call: TRBV5-4
clone_size: -
cdr3_aa: CASSSPVVSTDTQYF
cdr3_nt: TGTGCCAGCAGCAGTCCAGTCGTTAGCACAGATACGCAGTATTTT